The 19 T cell receptor beta chains reported below all come from one sample, sequenced in a study of early T cells in non-severe SARS-CoV-2 infection. TCRdb called the 5' RACE reads again in MiXCR, with one record for every CDR3 protein. The sample consists of about 110,000 distinct CDR3 sequences, 10% to 15% of them appearing once. The sequencing used whole blood, collected at baseline. These receptors were collected from an adult who was a healthcare worker with PCR-confirmed SARS-CoV-2 infection or an uninfected control (not recorded which).

In DNA form, the CDR3 reads TGTGCCAGCAGCTTAGCGCTAAGTCCACCAACTGGCTACACCTTC. This codes for CASSLALSPPTGYTF. This rearrangement joins TRBV7-6 to TRBJ1-2; no definite D call. Germline V CDR1 and CDR2: SGHVS, FNYEAQ. The V end was cut by 0 bases, the J end by 7 bases, with 15 bases between. This CDR3 spans 15 amino acids.

This clonotype occurred once. The chain carries TRBV7-9 and TRBJ1-5; no definite D call. Germline CDR1 SEHNR, CDR2 FQNEAQ (reference sequence). There are 12 residues in the CDR3. V lost 5 bases to trimming and J lost 4 bases, with 6 bases between them. The CDR3 loop is CASSQLNQPQHF. CDR3 sequence (DNA): TGTGCCAGCAGCCAATTGAATCAGCCCCAGCATTTT. Filled out from reference TRBV7-9 and TRBJ1-5, the complete variable domain reads DTGVSQNPRHKITKRGQNVTFRCDPISEHNRLYWYRQTLGQGPEFLTYFQNEAQLEKSRLLSDRFSAERPKGSFSTLEIQRTEQGDSAMYLCASSQLNQPQHFGDGTRLSIL.

With regard to this clonotype: This likely comes from a read error, as the CDR3 has no conserved phenylalanine or tryptophan at its end. The chain carries TRBV6-5 and TRBJ2-1; 12 bases agree with TRBD2. The length of the CDR3 is 17 residues. Germline V CDR1 and CDR2: MNHEY, SVGAGI. With V trimmed by 0 bases and J by 8 bases, 8 bases remained unmatched. The CDR3 protein is CASSYSSASGREDEQFL. DNA for the CDR3: TGTGCCAGCAGTTACTCGAGTGCTAGCGGGAGGGAAGATGAGCAGTTCTTA.

This clonotype was recorded a few times. The rearrangement links TRBV3-1 to TRBJ1-2; D is unresolved. The germline gives CDR1 LGHDT, CDR2 YNNKEL (reference sequence). V was shortened by 0 bases and J by 8 bases, with 19 bases between the two germline ends. The CDR3 is 16 residues long. The CDR3, as DNA: TGTGCCAGCAGCCAAGATCCCTGGGGTAAACGAAGCGGCTACACCTTC. Protein: CASSQDPWGKRSGYTF.

The chain uses TRBV9 and TRBJ1-2; TRBD1 matches 7 bases. The CDR3 totals 16 residues. Trimming cost V 4 bases and J 2 bases; bases outside gene matches: 11. CDR1 and CDR2 from the germline V gene are SGDLS and YYNGEE. CDR3 amino acids: CASSSLFGQENYGYTF. In DNA, the CDR3 is TGTGCCAGCAGCTCCCTGTTTGGACAGGAAAACTATGGCTACACCTTC.

The sample holds a few counts of this clonotype. The chain recombines TRBV19 with TRBJ2-2; D gene ambiguous. The V end lost 0 bases, the J end lost 7 bases, and 3 bases lay between the germline ends. This CDR3 has 12 amino acids. Germline values: CDR1 LNHDA, CDR2 SQIVND (reference sequence). In nucleotides, the CDR3 is TGTGCCAGTAGTATAGACCGCGGGGAGCTGTTTTTT. It translates to CASSIDRGELFF.

This clonotype was counted a few times. The chain is built from TRBV28 and TRBJ2-3; D is ambiguous. Germline loops: CDR1 MDHEN, CDR2 SYDVKM. The CDR3 sequence is 15 residues long. Trimming removed 9 bases from V and 2 bases from J, with 18 bases in between. The CDR3: CASLLGPQPTDTQYF. The CDR3 DNA reads TGTGCCAGTCTTCTCGGCCCCCAACCCACAGATACGCAGTATTTT.

This clonotype has a handful of counts. The CDR3 DNA reads TGCGCCAGCAGCCAAGTTCCGGGCGGGGAGCTGTTTTTT. Protein sequence: CASSQVPGGELFF. The chain uses TRBV4-1 and TRBJ2-2; D is uncertain. Trimming cost V 1 base and J 7 bases, with 7 bases left between them. Germline V gene sequence: CDR1 MGHRA, CDR2 YSYEKL. The CDR3 extends over 13 amino acids.

This rearrangement joins TRBV28 to TRBJ1-1; D is perhaps TRBD1 (6 bases). The germline gives CDR1 MDHEN, CDR2 SYDVKM. Trimming took off 3 bases at V and 5 bases at J, with 13 bases between the two ends. The CDR3 consists of 14 residues. The CDR3, as DNA: TGTGCCAGCAGTTTGGCGGGGGGCGATACTGAAGCTTTCTTT. This sequence encodes CASSLAGGDTEAFF.

The rearrangement links TRBV6-6 to TRBJ2-1; D is possibly TRBD1 or TRBD2 (5 bases each). Germline-derived CDR1 and CDR2 are MNHNY and SVGAGI (reference sequence). Trimming removed 11 bases from V and 8 bases from J, with 19 bases in between. CDR3 length: 13 amino acids. CDR3 DNA: TGTGCCTCCAACGAGTGGGGGAACTATGAGCAGTTCTTC. Protein: CASNEWGNYEQFF.

This clonotype was detected a few times. This chain links TRBV28 with TRBJ2-3; possibly TRBD2 for D (6 bases). Germline CDR1 is MDHEN and CDR2 is SYDVKM. CDR3 size: 15 residues. The V gene lost 2 bases and the J gene lost 5 bases, with 14 bases spanning the gap. In DNA, the CDR3 is TGTGCCAGCAGTTTAGTGGGAGGAGTCATAGATACGCAGTATTTT. Its translation: CASSLVGGVIDTQYF.

This clonotype has more than one count but fewer than ten. The chain carries TRBV12-3 or TRBV12-4 and TRBJ2-5; TRBD1 is a possible D gene (6 bases). This CDR3 is built from 13 residues. The V end was cut by 5 bases, the J end by 2 bases, with 9 bases between. The CDR3, as DNA: TGTGCCAGCAGTATCAGGGGACAAGAGACCCAGTACTTC. Its translation: CASSIRGQETQYF.

This sequence joins TRBV5-1 and TRBJ2-1, with unresolved D. This CDR3 region has 16 residues. V gave up 0 bases and J gave up 0 bases, with 10 bases separating them. Looked up from germline, CDR1 is SGHRS and CDR2 is YFSETQ. The CDR3 loop is CASSLEERLSYNEQFF. The CDR3 region has the DNA TGCGCCAGCAGCTTGGAAGAACGCCTCTCCTACAATGAGCAGTTCTTC.

V usage is TRBV5-1 and J usage is TRBJ2-3, with 10 positions matching TRBD2. The CDR3 sequence is 16 residues long. Trimming took 4 bases from V and 6 from J; bases not matched to a gene: 11. CDR1 and CDR2 (germline): SGHRS, YFSETQ. Here the CDR3 reads CASSLILLAGPDTQYF. CDR3 nucleotide sequence: TGCGCCAGCAGCCTGATACTACTAGCGGGGCCGGATACGCAGTATTTT.

The chain employs TRBV5-1 and TRBJ1-5, with 7 bases that match TRBD1. V gave up 4 bases and J gave up 4 bases; unmatched junction bases: 5. Germline lookup yields CDR1 SGHRS and CDR2 YFSETQ. The CDR3 covers 14 residues. The CDR3 spells CASSQGGANQPQHF. The CDR3 DNA sequence: TGCGCCAGCAGCCAGGGGGGCGCGAATCAGCCCCAGCATTTT.

This clonotype has a handful of counts. This chain joins TRBV6-6 and TRBJ1-2, with TRBD1 identical over 8 bases. Trimming cost V 10 bases and J 6 bases; bases outside gene matches: 7. This CDR3 is built from 12 residues. Germline lookup yields CDR1 MNHNY and CDR2 SVGAGI (reference sequence). CDR3 bases: TGTGCCACCAACAGGGGGATCGATGGCTACACCTTC. Translating gives CATNRGIDGYTF.

This clonotype appeared a few times. This chain uses TRBV2 with TRBJ1-2; D is possibly TRBD1 (5 bases). Germline CDR1 SNHLY, CDR2 FYNNEI. Trimming stripped 9 bases from V and 3 bases from J, with 17 bases between. The CDR3 extends over 14 amino acids. CDR3 protein: CARSAPGNHYGYTF. In DNA form, the CDR3 reads TGTGCCAGATCCGCCCCAGGGAACCACTATGGCTACACCTTC. Variable domain in full (rest from reference TRBV2 and TRBJ1-2): EPEVTQTPSHQVTQMGQEVILRCVPISNHLYFYWYRQILGQKVEFLVSFYNNEISEKSEIFDDQFSVERPDGSNFTLKIRSTKLEDSAMYFCARSAPGNHYGYTFGSGTRLTVV.

At least ten counts were recorded for this clonotype. J is TRBJ1-2 and V is TRBV6-6; 8 positions agree with TRBD1. The V segment lost 2 bases and the J segment 4 bases; nucleotides outside the gene matches: 3. CDR3 size: 14 residues. Germline V gene lookup returns CDR1 MNHNY and CDR2 SVGAGI (reference sequence). The CDR3 sequence is CASSYTDRGYGYTF. The CDR3 nucleotides are TGTGCCAGCAGTTACACCGACAGGGGCTATGGCTACACCTTC.

The chain has TRBV3-1 and TRBJ1-2, with 7 nucleotides matching TRBD1. Per germline, CDR1 LGHDT and CDR2 YNNKEL (reference sequence). The CDR3 totals 14 residues. The ends lost 0 bases at V and 8 bases at J; junction bases unmatched: 6. The CDR3, as DNA: TGTGCCAGCAGCCAAGATACAGGGGATGAAGGCTACACCTTC. Translating gives CASSQDTGDEGYTF.